The rows below give T cell receptor beta chains drawn from one sample of a study of blood T cell repertoires in COVID-19. Using immunoSEQ multiplex PCR, the repertoire was profiled, and TCRdb retains in-frame clones only, with some absent. Of under 200,000 clones listed, 70% to 80% were seen once; the top ten hold about 6.5%. Sequenced sample: peripheral blood. These receptor sequences come from a woman aged 40 to 50 with COVID-19, enrolled during active disease. Each CDR3 is given with its conserved first and last residue. A D gene is named only where the DNA matches it firmly. A row's size may be missing; if present it is once, few, many or a size class.

j_call cdr3_length v_call d_call clone_size cdr3_aa cdr3_nt
TRBJ2-7 14 TRBV7-9 - - CASTSPQASYEQYF TGTGCCAGCACCTCTCCCCAGGCCTCCTACGAGCAGTACTTC
TRBJ2-3 16 TRBV5-1 TRBD2 - CASSLGGTSGADTQYF TGCGCCAGCAGCTTGGGTGGGACTAGCGGGGCAGATACGCAGTATTTT
TRBJ1-1 15 TRBV18 - - CASSLSTGMNTEAFF TGTGCCAGCTCACTCTCGACAGGCATGAACACTGAAGCTTTCTTT
TRBJ2-7 15 TRBV19 TRBD2 - CASSIGLAGTYEQYF TGTGCCAGTAGTATAGGACTAGCGGGGACTTACGAGCAGTACTTC
TRBJ1-4 12 TRBV6-5 - - CASSYDRGKLFF TGTGCCAGCAGTTACGATCGGGGTAAACTGTTTTTT
TRBJ1-5 15 TRBV12-5 - - CASGLQLSSNQPQHF TGTGCTAGTGGTTTGCAATTGTCTAGCAATCAGCCCCAGCATTTT
TRBJ2-2 14 TRBV9 - - CASSVGLQGGELFF TGTGCCAGCAGCGTAGGATTACAGGGCGGGGAGCTGTTTTTT
TRBJ2-7 14 TRBV6-5 TRBD1 - CASRAGQGKYEQYF TGTGCCAGCAGAGCGGGACAGGGTAAATACGAGCAGTACTTC
TRBJ2-7 15 TRBV9 TRBD1 - CASSVAGTGDYEQYF TGTGCCAGCAGCGTAGCTGGGACAGGGGACTACGAGCAGTACTTC
TRBJ1-1 14 TRBV5-1 - - CASSPLTANTEAFF TGCGCCAGCAGCCCCCTGACAGCTAACACTGAAGCTTTCTTT
TRBJ2-2 13 TRBV30 - - CAWSQGGTGELFF TGTGCCTGGAGTCAGGGGGGCACCGGGGAGCTGTTTTTT
TRBJ2-2 15 TRBV5-1 TRBD2 - CASSRRGEGTGELFF TGCGCCAGCAGCCGTAGAGGGGAGGGCACCGGGGAGCTGTTTTTT
TRBJ2-1 13 TRBV11-2 - - CASSGSSYNEQFF TGTGCCAGCAGCGGCAGCTCCTACAATGAGCAGTTCTTC
TRBJ2-7 14 TRBV11-2 - - CASSLGTAKYEQYF TGTGCCAGCAGCTTAGGAACAGCAAAGTACGAGCAGTACTTC
TRBJ2-1 15 TRBV18 - once CASSPPSNIQGEQFF TGTGCCAGCTCACCACCGTCGAATATCCAGGGAGAGCAGTTCTTC
TRBJ2-7 15 TRBV18 TRBD1 - CASSPTGAPAYEQYF TGTGCCAGCTCACCCACAGGGGCTCCCGCCTACGAGCAGTACTTC
TRBJ2-6 18 TRBV5-4 TRBD1 - CASSRERTGSTGANVLTF TGTGCCAGCAGCCGTGAGAGGACAGGGTCCACTGGGGCCAACGTCCTGACTTTC
TRBJ2-7 15 TRBV5-4 - - CASSLGGPSSYEQYF TGTGCCAGCAGCTTGGGCGGCCCAAGCTCCTACGAGCAGTACTTC
TRBJ1-1 13 TRBV6-5 - - CASSPGGVTEAFF TGTGCCAGCAGTCCGGGGGGGGTCACTGAAGCTTTCTTT
TRBJ1-2 13 TRBV25-1 - once CASSEYHVEGYTF TGTGCCAGCAGTGAGTACCACGTCGAGGGCTACACCTTC
TRBJ2-7 14 TRBV18 - once CASSPPGHIYEQYF TGTGCCAGCTCACCCCCGGGACATATCTACGAGCAGTACTTC
TRBJ1-5 12 TRBV2 TRBD1 - CASSPGGQPQHF TGTGCCAGCAGTCCAGGGGGCCAGCCCCAGCATTTT
TRBJ1-5 15 TRBV21-1 - - CASADRALSNQPQHF TGTGCCAGCGCCGACAGGGCCCTTAGCAATCAGCCCCAGCATTTT
TRBJ1-3 16 TRBV7-8 - - CASSSREGSGGNTIYF TGTGCCAGCAGCTCCCGGGAGGGCTCGGGTGGAAACACCATATATTTT
TRBJ1-1 15 TRBV7-3 - - CASSLQGREDTEAFF TGTGCCAGCAGCTTACAGGGTCGGGAGGACACTGAAGCTTTCTTT
TRBJ1-5 12 TRBV28 - - CASRAGLRPQHF TGTGCCAGCAGAGCAGGTTTACGGCCCCAGCATTTT
TRBJ2-2 13 TRBV19 - - CASTRGSTGELFF TGTGCCAGTACCCGAGGGAGCACCGGGGAGCTGTTTTTT
TRBJ1-1 12 TRBV6-1 - - CASSELAEEAFF TGTGCCAGCAGTGAACTCGCAGAAGAAGCTTTCTTT
TRBJ1-2 14 TRBV19 TRBD1 - CASSPGQPIYGYTF TGTGCCAGTAGTCCGGGACAGCCGATCTATGGCTACACCTTC
TRBJ2-1 14 TRBV2 TRBD2 - CASTTSGPYNEQFF TGTGCCAGCACGACTAGCGGCCCCTACAATGAGCAGTTCTTC
TRBJ1-4 17 TRBV4-1 - few CASSQDIGESGNEKLFF TGCGCCAGCAGCCAAGACATAGGGGAATCGGGTAATGAAAAACTGTTTTTT
TRBJ1-5 14 TRBV6-5 - - CASSSMGARQPQHF TGTGCCAGCAGTTCCATGGGGGCGAGGCAGCCCCAGCATTTT
TRBJ1-2 15 TRBV7-8 - few CASSLPGSRRNGYTF TGTGCCAGCAGCTTGCCCGGGAGCCGGAGAAACGGCTACACCTTC
TRBJ1-2 15 TRBV4-3 - - CASSQDFSGGRGYTF TGCGCCAGCAGCCAAGATTTTTCGGGGGGGCGCGGCTACACCTTC
TRBJ2-7 13 TRBV30 - - CAWTPAGVYEQYF TGTGCCTGGACCCCCGCAGGGGTCTACGAGCAGTACTTC
TRBJ1-2 15 TRBV19 - once CASRPGHRQNYGYTF TGTGCCAGTAGGCCGGGACACCGACAAAACTATGGCTACACCTTC
TRBJ1-1 13 TRBV6-5 - - CASSPDRSLEAFF TGTGCCAGCAGCCCGGACAGAAGCCTGGAAGCTTTCTTT
TRBJ1-4 17 TRBV7-2 TRBD1 - CASSLNAPRQGSEKLFF TGTGCCAGCAGCTTAAATGCCCCACGACAGGGAAGTGAAAAACTGTTTTTT
TRBJ2-4 15 TRBV18 - - CASSPPSGAKNIQYF TGTGCCAGCTCACCCCCCTCAGGGGCCAAAAACATTCAGTACTTC
TRBJ2-7 14 TRBV5-1 - - CASSLWQATYEQYF TGCGCCAGCAGCTTGTGGCAGGCGACCTACGAGCAGTACTTC
TRBJ1-4 16 TRBV10-2 TRBD1 - CATSATGHATNEKLFF TGCGCCACCTCTGCGACAGGGCATGCAACTAATGAAAAACTGTTTTTT
TRBJ1-2 13 TRBV27 TRBD1 - CASSIDRGYGYTF TGTGCCAGCAGTATAGACAGGGGCTATGGCTACACCTTC